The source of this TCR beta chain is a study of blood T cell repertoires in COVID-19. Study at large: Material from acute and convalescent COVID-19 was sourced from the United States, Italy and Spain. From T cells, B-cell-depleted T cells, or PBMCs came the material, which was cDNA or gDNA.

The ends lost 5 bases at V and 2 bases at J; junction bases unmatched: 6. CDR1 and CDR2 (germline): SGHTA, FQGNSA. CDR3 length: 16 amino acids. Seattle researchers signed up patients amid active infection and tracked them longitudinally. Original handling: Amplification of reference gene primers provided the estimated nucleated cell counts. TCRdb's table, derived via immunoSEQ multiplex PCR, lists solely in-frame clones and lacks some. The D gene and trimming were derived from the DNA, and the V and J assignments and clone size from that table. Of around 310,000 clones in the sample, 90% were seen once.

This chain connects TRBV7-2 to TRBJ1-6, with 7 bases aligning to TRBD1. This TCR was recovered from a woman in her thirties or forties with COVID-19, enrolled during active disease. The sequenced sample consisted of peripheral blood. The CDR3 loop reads CASSGVTGAYNSPLHF. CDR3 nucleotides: TGTGCCAGCAGCGGGGTAACAGGGGCCTATAATTCACCCCTCCACTTT. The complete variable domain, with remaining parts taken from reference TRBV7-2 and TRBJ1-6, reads GAGVSQSPSNKVTEKGKDVELRCDPISGHTALYWYRQSLGQGLEFLIYFQGNSAPDKSGLPSDRFSAERTGGSVSTLTIQRTQQEDSAVYLCASSGVTGAYNSPLHFGNGTRLTVT.